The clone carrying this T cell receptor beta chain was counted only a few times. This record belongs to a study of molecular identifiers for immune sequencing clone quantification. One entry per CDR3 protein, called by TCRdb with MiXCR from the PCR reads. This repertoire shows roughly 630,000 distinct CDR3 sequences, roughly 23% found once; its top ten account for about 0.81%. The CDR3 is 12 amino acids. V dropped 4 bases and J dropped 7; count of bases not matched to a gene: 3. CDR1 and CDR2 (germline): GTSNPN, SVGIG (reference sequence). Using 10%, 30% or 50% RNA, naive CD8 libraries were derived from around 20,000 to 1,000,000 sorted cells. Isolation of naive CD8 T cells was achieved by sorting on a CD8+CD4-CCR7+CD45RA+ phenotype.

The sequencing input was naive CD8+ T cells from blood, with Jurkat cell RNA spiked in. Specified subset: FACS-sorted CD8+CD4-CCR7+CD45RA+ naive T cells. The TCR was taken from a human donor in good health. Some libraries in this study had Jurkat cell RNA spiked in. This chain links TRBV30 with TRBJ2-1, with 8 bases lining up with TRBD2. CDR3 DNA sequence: TGTGCCTGGATCGGGGGGGGTAATGAGCAGTTCTTC. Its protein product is CAWIGGGNEQFF.